These 22 T cell receptor beta chains share one sample of origin, sequenced in a study of chemoradiotherapy in HPV16-positive cancers. Libraries were prepared by immunoSEQ multiplex PCR; TCRdb keeps only in-frame clonotypes and omits some of them. The sample records approximately 16,000 clones, around 88% being singletons. Sample: blood, taken from a patient who underwent chemoradiotherapy. Every receptor here comes from a human donor with HPV-associated anogenital cancer.

This rearrangement joins TRBV11-2 to TRBJ2-1; D might be TRBD2 (6 bases). The CDR3 has 15 residues. The V gene lost 6 bases and the J gene lost 7 bases, with 19 bases spanning the gap. Germline CDR1 reads SGHAT; CDR2 reads FQNNGV. CDR3 DNA: TGTGCCAGCAGAAGTCACAAGGAGGGTAGAAATGAGCAGTTCTTC. It codes for CASRSHKEGRNEQFF.

The chain has TRBV10-1 and TRBJ2-1; 9 bases agree with TRBD2. Germline CDR1 is WNHNN and CDR2 is SYGVQD (reference sequence). Trimming cost V 0 bases and J 8 bases; bases outside gene matches: 5. The CDR3 sequence is 15 residues long. The CDR3: CASSESASGVDEQFF. The CDR3 region has the DNA TGCGCCAGCAGTGAGTCGGCTAGCGGGGTCGATGAGCAGTTCTTC.

The chain combines TRBV5-5 with TRBJ1-2; 7 nucleotides line up with TRBD1. The CDR3 extends over 16 amino acids. V lost 2 bases to trimming and J lost 4 bases; unmatched junction nucleotides: 11. Germline V CDR1 and CDR2: SGHKS, YYEKEE (reference sequence). In DNA, the CDR3 is TGTGCCAGCAGCTTACAAGCGACAGGGAAAATCTATGGCTACACCTTC. It specifies CASSLQATGKIYGYTF.

The genes are TRBV5-1 and TRBJ2-5, with D perhaps matching TRBD2 (6 bases). Germline-derived CDR1 and CDR2 are SGHRS and YFSETQ. V gave up 0 bases and J gave up 3 bases, with 9 bases separating them. The CDR3 contains 14 residues. The CDR3 DNA follows: TGCGCCAGCAGCTTGGGACGGGAGAAAGAGACCCAGTACTTC. Protein product: CASSLGREKETQYF.

V and J are TRBV27 and TRBJ2-1; D not certain. Germline loops: CDR1 MNHEY, CDR2 SMNVEV (reference sequence). This CDR3 comprises 16 residues. V lost 5 bases and J 5 bases, leaving 19 bases between the germline ends. The CDR3 region has the DNA TGTGCCAGCAGTCCGGCAAGAACGGCGAGAGACAATGAGCAGTTCTTC. Its protein product is CASSPARTARDNEQFF.

This chain connects TRBV7-9 to TRBJ1-2, with a weak D call TRBD1 (5 bases). V was clipped by 0 bases and J by 1 base, with 9 bases between them. The germline V gene encodes CDR1 SEHNR and CDR2 FQNEAQ (reference sequence). CDR3 length equals 15 residues. The CDR3: CASSLAFGGNYGYTF. The CDR3 DNA is TGTGCCAGCAGCTTAGCTTTCGGGGGTAACTATGGCTACACCTTC. The variable domain in full, completed from reference TRBV7-9 and TRBJ1-2, reads DTGVSQNPRHKITKRGQNVTFRCDPISEHNRLYWYRQTLGQGPEFLTYFQNEAQLEKSRLLSDRFSAERPKGSFSTLEIQRTEQGDSAMYLCASSLAFGGNYGYTFGSGTRLTVV.

The gene calls are TRBV7-9 and TRBJ2-1; unclear D gene. This CDR3 region has 14 residues. CDR1 SEHNR and CDR2 FQNEAQ come from the germline V gene (reference sequence). V dropped 1 base and J dropped 4 bases, with 8 bases sitting between them. The CDR3, as DNA: TGTGCCAGCAGCTTAGTCGGCTCATACAATGAGCAGTTCTTC. It encodes CASSLVGSYNEQFF.

The chain couples TRBV4-1 to TRBJ2-1, with TRBD2 identical over 11 bases. Unmatched junction bases numbered 10, after V lost 6 bases and J lost 0 bases. This CDR3 has 18 residues. Looked up from germline, CDR1 is MGHRA and CDR2 is YSYEKL. Written as DNA, the CDR3 is TGCGCCAGCAGGCCCGAAGGTAGCGGGAGGGTCTCCTACAATGAGCAGTTCTTC. It codes for CASRPEGSGRVSYNEQFF.

This chain joins TRBV14 and TRBJ1-1; D is undetermined. The CDR3 contains 14 residues. Germline V lookup: CDR1 SGHDN, CDR2 FVKESK. Trimming stripped 5 bases from V and 1 base from J, with 11 bases between. The CDR3 here is CASSLVGGNTEAFF. Here the CDR3 DNA reads TGTGCCAGCAGCTTAGTTGGAGGGAACACTGAAGCTTTCTTT.

The chain has TRBV2 and TRBJ1-2; the D gene is possibly TRBD1 (5 bases). Trimming pared 8 bases from V and 2 bases from J, leaving 9 bases between. This CDR3 has 12 amino acids. Germline CDR1 and CDR2: SNHLY and FYNNEI. The CDR3 sequence: CASAGGNYGYTF. CDR3 nucleotides: TGTGCCAGCGCGGGGGGGAACTATGGCTACACCTTC. The entire variable domain, with the rest obtained from reference TRBV2 and TRBJ1-2, is as follows: EPEVTQTPSHQVTQMGQEVILRCVPISNHLYFYWYRQILGQKVEFLVSFYNNEISEKSEIFDDQFSVERPDGSNFTLKIRSTKLEDSAMYFCASAGGNYGYTFGSGTRLTVV.

A few counts support this clone. V is TRBV27 and J is TRBJ2-7, with 11 bases matching TRBD1. Germline CDR1 reads MNHEY; CDR2 reads SMNVEV (reference sequence). This CDR3 is 13 amino acids long. The junction had 2 bases not matched to a gene; V was cut back by 8 bases and J by 2 bases. The DNA of the CDR3 is TGTGCCAGCGGGGGACAGGGGGCCTACGAGCAGTACTTC. Translation gives CASGGQGAYEQYF.

CDR3 sequence: CASSDETGGAGNTIYF. CDR3 DNA: TGTGCCAGCAGTGATGAAACAGGGGGCGCTGGAAACACCATATATTTT. The chain combines TRBV2 with TRBJ1-3, with 9 bases matching TRBD1. The V and J ends lost 3 bases and 2 bases, in that order; junction bases with no gene match: 5. CDR3 length equals 16 residues. Germline V gene sequence: CDR1 SNHLY, CDR2 FYNNEI.

The rearrangement uses TRBV5-1 and TRBJ2-1; D ambiguous. The germline V and J ends were trimmed by 1 base and 9 bases, with 20 bases remaining between them. This CDR3 comprises 16 residues. Germline CDR1 reads SGHRS; CDR2 reads YFSETQ. CDR3 nucleotides: TGCGCCAGCAGCTTGAACAGCGCAACGTCAGTTGGTGAGCAGTTCTTC. It codes for CASSLNSATSVGEQFF. Full variable domain (missing parts from reference TRBV5-1 and TRBJ2-1): KAGVTQTPRYLIKTRGQQVTLSCSPISGHRSVSWYQQTPGQGLQFLFEYFSETQRNKGNFPGRFSGRQFSNSRSEMNVSTLELGDSALYLCASSLNSATSVGEQFFGPGTRLTVL.

V is TRBV4-2 and J is TRBJ1-2; D remains ambiguous. CDR1 LGHNA and CDR2 YNFKEQ come from the germline V gene. The germline V and J ends were trimmed by 4 bases and 6 bases, with 12 bases remaining between them. The CDR3 runs 13 residues. The CDR3 spells CASSPSRPDGYTF. For the CDR3, the DNA is TGTGCCAGCAGCCCATCCCGGCCAGATGGCTACACCTTC.

The chain joins TRBV27 to TRBJ1-5, with TRBD1 as a possible D gene (6 bases). Germline V gives CDR1 MNHEY, CDR2 SMNVEV (reference sequence). The germline V and J ends were trimmed by 6 bases and 0 bases, with 27 bases remaining between them. The CDR3 loop spans 20 amino acids. The chain's CDR3 is CASSLRRGGRQLYSNQPQHF. In DNA, the CDR3 is TGTGCCAGCAGCCTGCGTCGCGGGGGGCGCCAGTTATATAGCAATCAGCCCCAGCATTTT.

V is TRBV5-4 and J is TRBJ1-2; D gene ambiguous. The germline V and J ends were trimmed by 0 bases and 4 bases, with 16 bases remaining between them. Germline V lookup: CDR1 SGHNT, CDR2 YYREEE (reference sequence). This CDR3 contains 16 residues. CDR3 sequence (DNA): TGTGCCAGCAGCTTGGTAGGATCCGGGCCCGGCTATGGCTACACCTTC. Translating gives CASSLVGSGPGYGYTF.

The CDR3 region is CASSFGGDPRTQYF. The CDR3 bases are TGTGCCAGCAGTTTCGGGGGGGACCCCCGGACCCAGTACTTC. This chain connects TRBV27 to TRBJ2-5, with TRBD2 matching 8 bases. The germline gives CDR1 MNHEY, CDR2 SMNVEV (reference sequence). The CDR3 length is 14 residues. Germline trimming cut 3 bases from V and 7 bases from J; bases unmatched to any gene: 7.

The rearrangement joins TRBV29-1 to TRBJ1-2; D not certain. Trimming removed 7 bases at V and 3 bases at J, with 12 bases between. CDR1 and CDR2 (germline): SQVTM, ANQGSEA. The CDR3 has 12 residues. In nucleotides, the CDR3 is TGCAGCGCAGAGTTTTGGGACTATGGCTACACCTTC. It translates to CSAEFWDYGYTF.

This chain joins TRBV4-2 and TRBJ1-4, with unresolved D. Germline CDR1 LGHNA, CDR2 YNFKEQ. The CDR3 consists of 14 residues. V shed 1 base and J shed 8 bases, with 11 bases lying between them. For the CDR3, the DNA is TGTGCCAGCAGCCAAGCCTTCCTGGGAGAAAAACTGTTTTTT. Translating gives CASSQAFLGEKLFF.

This chain connects TRBV5-1 to TRBJ1-1; no reliable D call. Germline-derived CDR1 and CDR2 are SGHRS and YFSETQ. CDR3 length: 12 residues. Trimming pared 3 bases from V and 6 bases from J, leaving 9 bases between. CDR3 loop: CASSSSSAEAFF. DNA for the CDR3: TGCGCCAGCAGCTCTAGCAGCGCTGAAGCTTTCTTT.

The chain links TRBV5-1 to TRBJ2-2, with D tentatively TRBD1 (5 bases). The J call may be wrong; the DNA end is better matched by TRBJ1-3. The CDR3 spans 17 residues. Germline CDR1 and CDR2: SGHRS and YFSETQ. The CDR3 sequence is CASSLETVVGSGNTIYF. In DNA form, the CDR3 reads TGCGCCAGCAGCTTGGAGACAGTCGTCGGCTCTGGAAACACCATATATTTT.

This chain joins TRBV7-9 and TRBJ1-3; 9 nucleotides agree with TRBD1. Germline V gene sequence: CDR1 SEHNR, CDR2 FQNEAQ (reference sequence). The CDR3 sequence is 17 residues long. The ends lost 0 bases at V and 2 bases at J; junction bases unmatched: 5. CDR3 coding DNA: TGTGCCAGCAGCTTAGCCGGGACAGGGAAGACTGGAAACACCATATATTTT. Protein product: CASSLAGTGKTGNTIYF.